The 29 T cell receptor beta chains in this list originate from one sample, sequenced in a study of shared clonotypes between healthy human individuals. Some clones are missing from TCRdb's copy, which holds only in-frame ones; the method was immunoSEQ multiplex PCR. The sample lists some 120,000 clones; more than 65% were seen once. The sequenced sample was memory CD8+ T cells sorted from blood. Subset given: CD45RO+ cells pooled with CCR7-negative TemRA cells. These receptors originate from a woman younger than 45 in good health.

V usage is TRBV2 and J usage is TRBJ1-3, with D tentatively TRBD1 (5 bases). The CDR3 is made up of 15 amino acids. The germline V gene encodes CDR1 SNHLY and CDR2 FYNNEI. V was pared by 7 bases and J by 0 bases, with 13 bases between. The CDR3 DNA sequence: TGTGCCAGCATAGGACAACCGAACTCTGGAAACACCATATATTTT. It is translated as CASIGQPNSGNTIYF. Using reference TRBV2 and TRBJ1-3 for the parts outside the CDR3, the full variable domain is EPEVTQTPSHQVTQMGQEVILRCVPISNHLYFYWYRQILGQKVEFLVSFYNNEISEKSEIFDDQFSVERPDGSNFTLKIRSTKLEDSAMYFCASIGQPNSGNTIYFGEGSWLTVV.

About this clone itself: Different DNA sequences within this sample yield the same CDR3. The rearrangement uses TRBV27 and TRBJ2-3; no definite D call. V was clipped by 4 bases and J by 6 bases, with 5 bases between them. This CDR3 spans 11 amino acids. Germline lookup yields CDR1 MNHEY and CDR2 SMNVEV (reference sequence). In nucleotides, the CDR3 is TGTGCCAGCAGTTCTGGGGATACGCAGTATTTT. The encoded protein is CASSSGDTQYF.

In this sample, this clone turned up a few times. This chain uses TRBV18 with TRBJ2-5, with TRBD2 matching 9 bases. With V trimmed by 2 bases and J by 1 base, 2 bases remained unmatched. Germline V gene sequence: CDR1 KGHSH, CDR2 LQKENI. The length of the CDR3 is 15 residues. The CDR3: CASSPATSGQETQYF. Written as DNA, the CDR3 is TGTGCCAGCTCACCAGCGACTAGCGGCCAAGAGACCCAGTACTTC.

The rearrangement joins TRBV28 to TRBJ2-7, with 9 bases identical to TRBD1. V gave up 5 bases and J gave up 0 bases; unmatched junction bases: 14. The CDR3 covers 18 residues. In germline, CDR1 is MDHEN, CDR2 SYDVKM. The CDR3 DNA reads as TGTGCCAGCAGTCCCGGACAGGGGTCCCATTTGTTCTCCTACGAGCAGTACTTC. It specifies CASSPGQGSHLFSYEQYF.

This clone was seen at least ten times. V usage is TRBV4-1 and J usage is TRBJ2-2; TRBD2 might be the D (6 bases). Trimming took 4 bases from V and 2 from J, leaving 20 bases between them. Per the germline V gene, CDR1 is MGHRA and CDR2 is YSYEKL. The CDR3 extends over 18 amino acids. The CDR3 coding sequence is TGCGCCAGCAGCCCTACCCCCGCTAGCGAACAAAACACCGGGGAGCTGTTTTTT. This sequence encodes CASSPTPASEQNTGELFF.

This chain joins TRBV7-3 and TRBJ2-7, with a weak D call TRBD2 (5 bases). CDR1 is SGHTA and CDR2 is FQGTGA in the germline V gene. The V end lost 6 bases, the J end lost 2 bases, and 11 bases lay between the germline ends. CDR3 length: 13 amino acids. CDR3 bases: TGTGCCAGCAGGAAACCGGGGACCTACGAGCAGTACTTC. Translated: CASRKPGTYEQYF.

The chain carries TRBV7-8 and TRBJ2-2, with 11 bases identical to TRBD1. The V and J ends lost 4 bases and 0 bases, in that order; junction bases with no gene match: 10. This CDR3 comprises 19 residues. In germline, CDR1 is SGHVS, CDR2 FQNEAQ. In DNA form, the CDR3 reads TGTGCCAGCAGCTCTCCCGGGACAGGGGGATTCTCGAACACCGGGGAGCTGTTTTTT. Its protein product is CASSSPGTGGFSNTGELFF.

The V and J genes are TRBV5-8 and TRBJ2-7; TRBD2 matches 9 bases. V shed 4 bases, J shed 0 bases, and the junction held 8 bases outside the gene matches. The CDR3 spans 16 residues. Germline-derived CDR1 and CDR2 are SGHTS and YDEGEE. CDR3 residues: CASSPRLAESSYEQYF. The CDR3 nucleotides read TGTGCCAGCAGCCCTCGACTAGCGGAATCCTCCTACGAGCAGTACTTC.

The J gene is TRBJ2-1, the V gene TRBV2, with 7 nucleotides matching TRBD1. The ends lost 7 bases at V and 3 bases at J; junction bases unmatched: 6. The CDR3 sequence is 14 residues long. Germline-derived CDR1 and CDR2 are SNHLY and FYNNEI. CDR3 region: CASIGRGFYNEQFF. The CDR3 DNA reads TGTGCCAGCATCGGCAGGGGGTTCTACAATGAGCAGTTCTTC.

The chain uses TRBV2 and TRBJ2-7; the D is unclear. Deletions cut 2 bases from V and 0 bases from J, with 11 bases between. The CDR3 sequence is 15 residues long. The germline V gene encodes CDR1 SNHLY and CDR2 FYNNEI. CDR3 residues: CASSERLGGSYEQYF. CDR3 nucleotides: TGTGCCAGCAGTGAAAGGTTGGGCGGCTCCTACGAGCAGTACTTC.

The chain recombines TRBV27 with TRBJ2-1, with TRBD2 matching over 11 bases. CDR1 and CDR2 from the germline V gene are MNHEY and SMNVEV (reference sequence). This CDR3 comprises 15 residues. Unmatched junction bases numbered 5, after V lost 4 bases and J lost 6 bases. CDR3 bases: TGTGCCAGCAGTTCGGGACTAGCGGCCCCCAATGAGCAGTTCTTC. It yields the protein CASSSGLAAPNEQFF.

This clone was picked up a small number of times. The chain uses TRBV15 and TRBJ1-1; TRBD1 aligns across 7 bases. CDR1 LNHNV and CDR2 YYDKDF come from the germline V gene (reference sequence). The CDR3 consists of 12 residues. The V gene end was trimmed by 5 bases and the J gene end by 4 bases; junction bases not matched to a gene: 1. The CDR3 region has the DNA TGTGCCACCAGCCCAGGGGGCACTGAAGCTTTCTTT. Translation gives CATSPGGTEAFF.

This clone was found many times. This chain uses TRBV28 with TRBJ1-1; D remains unclear. The CDR3 spans 11 residues. Germline V CDR1 and CDR2: MDHEN, SYDVKM. With 9 bases removed from V and 0 bases from J, the gap between germline ends came to 5 bases. The CDR3 is CARPMNTEAFF. The CDR3 region has the DNA TGTGCCAGACCAATGAACACTGAAGCTTTCTTT.

Many counts were recorded for this clone. J is TRBJ1-2 and V is TRBV19; D not resolved. Germline CDR1 reads LNHDA; CDR2 reads SQIVND (reference sequence). Trimming removed 1 base at V and 9 bases at J, with 12 bases between. There are 13 residues in the CDR3. The CDR3 region is CASSIGSGISYTF. The CDR3 nucleotides read TGTGCCAGTAGTATAGGATCTGGGATAAGCTACACCTTC.

J is TRBJ2-7 and V is TRBV10-3; TRBD2 matches 9 bases. The trim removed 5 bases at V and 6 bases at J, leaving 2 bases unmatched. The germline V gene has CDR1 ENHRY and CDR2 SYGVKD. The CDR3 is made up of 12 amino acids. The CDR3 loop reads CAISLTSGEQYF. DNA of the CDR3: TGTGCCATCAGTCTGACTAGCGGCGAGCAGTACTTC.

The genes are TRBV5-8 and TRBJ2-7; the D gene is possibly TRBD1 (5 bases). This CDR3 contains 12 residues. CDR1 is SGHTS, CDR2 YDEGEE, per germline. V shed 0 bases and J shed 4 bases, with 5 bases lying between them. CDR3: CASSLDRYEQYF. As DNA, the CDR3 is TGTGCCAGCAGCTTGGACAGGTACGAGCAGTACTTC.

Of note for this clone: The sample contains more than one DNA sequence encoding this CDR3. This chain connects TRBV5-1 to TRBJ2-2; 8 bases are shared with TRBD1. The CDR3 loop spans 15 amino acids. The germline V gene encodes CDR1 SGHRS and CDR2 YFSETQ. V lost 4 bases, J lost 4 bases, and 6 bases stayed unmatched. As DNA, the CDR3 is TGCGCCAGCAGCCCCGGGACAGGCGGCACCGGGGAGCTGTTTTTT. Translated, it gives CASSPGTGGTGELFF.

The chain links TRBV27 to TRBJ2-4; the D is unclear. Germline lookup yields CDR1 MNHEY and CDR2 SMNVEV (reference sequence). Trimming cost V 2 bases and J 0 bases, with 5 bases left between them. The length of the CDR3 is 14 residues. CDR3 sequence (DNA): TGTGCCAGCAGTTTAGGGGTAGCCAAAAACATTCAGTACTTC. Protein: CASSLGVAKNIQYF.

The rearrangement uses TRBV25-1 and TRBJ2-2, with D perhaps TRBD1 (5 bases). The germline V gene has CDR1 MGHDK and CDR2 SYGVNS. The CDR3 is made up of 15 amino acids. Trimming shortened V by 6 bases and J by 5 bases, and 16 bases separated the two germline ends. This CDR3 is CASRASGFETGELFF. CDR3 DNA sequence: TGTGCCAGCAGGGCTTCAGGGTTTGAGACCGGGGAGCTGTTTTTT.

The chain combines TRBV6-6 with TRBJ2-3; no firm D call. This CDR3 comprises 14 residues. Per germline, CDR1 MNHNY and CDR2 SVGAGI (reference sequence). Trimming took off 7 bases at V and 5 bases at J, with 16 bases between the two ends. CDR3 coding DNA: TGTGCCAGCACCAAGAGATCGGCCGGAGATACGCAGTATTTT. Its translation: CASTKRSAGDTQYF.

The rearrangement joins TRBV9 to TRBJ2-3; D possibly corresponds to TRBD1 (8 bases). Germline-derived CDR1 and CDR2 are SGDLS and YYNGEE. V dropped 0 bases and J dropped 6 bases, with 17 bases sitting between them. CDR3 length: 16 residues. The CDR3 nucleotides read TGTGCCAGCAGCGTAGACAGGGGGGGAGGAGCGGATACGCAGTATTTT. As protein: CASSVDRGGGADTQYF. Looking up the rest from reference TRBV9 and TRBJ2-3 gives the full variable domain: DSGVTQTPKHLITATGQRVTLRCSPRSGDLSVYWYQQSLDQGLQFLIQYYNGEERAKGNILERFSAQQFPDLHSELNLSSLELGDSALYFCASSVDRGGGADTQYFGPGTRLTVL.

This chain joins TRBV7-9 and TRBJ2-7; D is possibly TRBD1 (5 bases). The CDR3 has 13 residues. Trimming took off 4 bases at V and 7 bases at J, with 14 bases between the two ends. Germline CDR1 SEHNR, CDR2 FQNEAQ (reference sequence). The CDR3 reads CASSSYRIGEQYF. CDR3 nucleotides: TGTGCCAGCAGCTCCTACAGGATAGGGGAGCAGTACTTC.

This sequence joins TRBV5-6 and TRBJ2-7; 7 bases agree with TRBD2. The J segment lost 2 bases and the V segment lost 4 bases, leaving 9 bases of the junction unmatched. The CDR3 loop spans 15 amino acids. The V gene's germline CDR1 is SGHDT and CDR2 YYEEEE. DNA of the CDR3: TGTGCCAGCAGCGCAATGGCGGGACTAACCTACGAGCAGTACTTC. Translation gives CASSAMAGLTYEQYF.

This clone was counted only a few times. The chain links TRBV13 to TRBJ2-7, with D perhaps TRBD1 (6 bases). The ends were cut back, 7 bases at V and 0 bases at J, with 16 bases in the middle. The CDR3 sequence is 15 residues long. From germline, CDR1 is PRHDT and CDR2 FYEKMQ (reference sequence). The CDR3 sequence is CASTLREGGSYEQYF. CDR3 DNA sequence: TGTGCCAGCACCCTCAGAGAAGGGGGCTCCTACGAGCAGTACTTC. Variable domain in full (rest from reference TRBV13 and TRBJ2-7): AAGVIQSPRHLIKEKRETATLKCYPIPRHDTVYWYQQGPGQDPQFLISFYEKMQSDKGSIPDRFSAQQFSDYHSELNMSSLELGDSALYFCASTLREGGSYEQYFGPGTRLTVT.

V is TRBV9 and J is TRBJ2-7; D possibly corresponds to TRBD2 (6 bases). Germline V gene lookup returns CDR1 SGDLS and CDR2 YYNGEE. V lost 0 bases and J lost 1, with 14 bases in between. The CDR3 length is 16 residues. The CDR3 protein is CASSVAGEVNSYEQYF. DNA for the CDR3: TGTGCCAGCAGCGTAGCGGGGGAGGTCAATTCCTACGAGCAGTACTTC.

This clone was recorded only once. The chain employs TRBV28 and TRBJ1-5; D unresolved. CDR3 length: 12 residues. The germline CDR1 and CDR2 sequences are MDHEN and SYDVKM. Trimming stripped 5 bases from V and 11 bases from J, with 13 bases between. Here the CDR3 reads CASSGYPTTQHF. DNA of the CDR3: TGTGCCAGCAGTGGTTATCCCACGACCCAGCATTTT.

The chain uses TRBV25-1 and TRBJ2-5, with D perhaps matching TRBD2 (5 bases). The closer fit of TRBJ2-7 to the DNA end suggests the J call may be wrong. The CDR3 runs to 14 residues. Germline CDR1 MGHDK, CDR2 SYGVNS. CDR3 region: CASSLGRGSYEQYF. The DNA of the CDR3 is TGTGCCAGCAGTCTGGGTCGGGGCTCCTACGAGCAGTACTTC.

In regard to this clone: As the CDR3 is not closed by the conserved phenylalanine or tryptophan, this likely results from a read error. It is unclear where the CDR3 begins or ends on the DNA, so no DNA is shown, and the CDR3 is as TCRdb lists it. J is TRBJ2-7 and V is TRBV9; the listed D gene, TRBD1, was not tested against the DNA. The CDR3 contains 12 residues when both ends are counted. The V gene's germline CDR1 is SGDLS and CDR2 YYNGEE. The CDR3 spells CASSVIRGTGDI.

The genes are TRBV4-1 and TRBJ1-1; D perhaps matches TRBD1 (5 bases). The CDR3 is 12 amino acids. CDR1 is MGHRA and CDR2 is YSYEKL in the germline V gene. V was clipped by 6 bases and J by 7 bases, with 12 bases between them. The CDR3 here is CASRTVSGEAFF. The CDR3 bases are TGCGCCAGCAGGACAGTCTCTGGTGAAGCTTTCTTT.